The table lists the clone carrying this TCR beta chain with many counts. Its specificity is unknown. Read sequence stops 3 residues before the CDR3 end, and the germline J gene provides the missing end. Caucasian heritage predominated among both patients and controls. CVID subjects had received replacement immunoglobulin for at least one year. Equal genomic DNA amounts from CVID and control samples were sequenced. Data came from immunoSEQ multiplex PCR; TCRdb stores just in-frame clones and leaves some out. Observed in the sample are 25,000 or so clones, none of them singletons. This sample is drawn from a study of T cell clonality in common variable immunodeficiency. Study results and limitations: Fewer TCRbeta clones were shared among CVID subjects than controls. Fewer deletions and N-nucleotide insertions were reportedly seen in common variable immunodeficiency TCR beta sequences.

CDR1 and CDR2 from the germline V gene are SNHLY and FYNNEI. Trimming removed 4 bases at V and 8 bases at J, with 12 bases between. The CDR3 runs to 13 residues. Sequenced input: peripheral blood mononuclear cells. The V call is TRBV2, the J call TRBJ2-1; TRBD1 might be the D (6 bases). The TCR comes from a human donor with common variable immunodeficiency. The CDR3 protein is CASSAPGVDEQFF. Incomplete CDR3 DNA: TGTGCCAGCAGTGCACCAGGGGTCGATGAG.